This TCR beta chain was profiled in a study of cytomegalovirus exposure and HLA in healthy donors. Study observations and caveats: Data from an earlier analysis indicated that most TCR beta V segments were productive either about 90% or about 30% of the time. A later analysis found common viral pathogens apparently linked to several of the most significant clusters. In a later analysis, specific HLA alleles were associated with 15,000 or so TCR beta sequences at a 0.05 false discovery rate. Later analysis identified a missense DCLRE1C variant that was linked to TCR beta V- and J-gene trimming.

PCR employed 60 Vbeta and 13 Jbeta primers. Here immunoSEQ multiplex PCR was the method, and the copy in TCRdb shows in-frame clones only, minus some. Of tens of thousands of clones listed, more than 85% were seen once; the top ten hold roughly 2.7%. CDR1 and CDR2 from the germline V gene are SQVTM and ANQGSEA. V dropped 6 bases and J dropped 5; count of bases not matched to a gene: 10. The CDR3 extends over 13 amino acids. As concerns this clone: Its antigen is currently unknown.

V usage is TRBV29-1 and J usage is TRBJ2-7; 7 bases line up with TRBD2. The clonotype originates from a young woman in good health and CMV-seronegative. What was sequenced was PBMCs. The CDR3 protein is CSVKTSLLDEQYF. The CDR3 bases are TGCAGCGTCAAGACTAGCTTACTGGACGAGCAGTACTTC.